This T cell receptor beta chain was recorded in a study of PD-L1 blockade in urothelial cancer. As for the study in general: Blood analysis occurred 3 weeks (second dose) and 6 weeks after treatment start.

Libraries were prepared by immunoSEQ multiplex PCR; TCRdb keeps only in-frame clonotypes and omits some of them. Here the sample spans 80,000 to 130,000 clones, about 90% being singletons. Metastatic or locally advanced urothelial carcinoma was present in the patients. Samples were collected from each patient before treatment and during treatment. Each patient gave between 1 and 8 of them in total. In germline, CDR1 is GTSNPN, CDR2 SVGIG (reference sequence). The CDR3 contains 13 residues. Trimming pared 7 bases from V and 3 bases from J, leaving 15 bases between. V is TRBV30 and J is TRBJ1-1, with D perhaps TRBD1 (6 bases). The source material was PBMCs, sampled around atezolizumab (anti-PD-L1) treatment. This receptor was obtained from a woman of 80 years or more with urothelial cancer. Written as DNA, the CDR3 is TGTGCCTTGACACAGGGATGGGACACTGAAGCTTTCTTT. It encodes CALTQGWDTEAFF.